This T cell receptor beta chain was recorded in a study of shared clonotypes between healthy human individuals. The method was immunoSEQ multiplex PCR; TCRdb's version includes in-frame clones alone and lacks a portion of them. The sample carries around 2,100,000 clones, over 85% recorded once. With 4 bases clipped from V and 3 bases from J, the junction kept 7 bases outside the gene matches. Germline lookup yields CDR1 MGHRA and CDR2 YSYEKL. The CDR3 is 16 residues long. CD45RO negativity and positive selection for CCR7 defined naive CD8 cells, a population that excluded terminally differentiated effector memory CD45RA+ cells.

The source is a man between 18 and 29 years old in good health. Sequenced material: naive CD8+ T cells sorted from blood. V and J are TRBV4-1 and TRBJ2-2; 8 bases map to TRBD1. The CDR3 loop is CASSPTGGAHTGELFF. The CDR3 bases are TGCGCCAGCAGCCCAACAGGGGGAGCCCACACCGGGGAGCTGTTTTTT.